This T cell receptor (beta chain) was observed in a study of T cell responses to AZD1222 COVID-19 vaccine. The CDR3 length is 17 residues. The germline V gene encodes CDR1 SGHNT and CDR2 YYREEE (reference sequence). J lost 0 bases, V lost 4 bases, and 8 bases had no gene match. Points on this clone: Its antigen is undetermined.

Findings of the study overall: The span of vaccine-associated CD4 TCRs extended across spike, with dominance at 160-218 and 743-854. The sample set comprised mostly white British donors with more females, and clonal diversity was possibly underestimated.

Sequencing used immunoSEQ multiplex PCR; TCRdb keeps in-frame clones, though not all of them. In the table there are 100,000 to 110,000 clones, around nine tenths of which are singletons. The sample in question was peripheral blood, obtained on day 0 of AZD1222 vaccination. The clonotype was recovered from an adult in good health. V gene TRBV5-4 combines with J gene TRBJ2-3; 10 positions agree with TRBD2. CDR3 sequence (DNA): TGTGCCAGCAGCCTTTTACTAGCGGGGCTAAGCACAGATACGCAGTATTTT. Translated: CASSLLLAGLSTDTQYF. The entire variable domain, with the rest obtained from reference TRBV5-4 and TRBJ2-3, is as follows: ETGVTQSPTHLIKTRGQQVTLRCSSQSGHNTVSWYQQALGQGPQFIFQYYREEENGRGNFPPRFSGLQFPNYSSELNVNALELDDSALYLCASSLLLAGLSTDTQYFGPGTRLTVL.